The source of this T cell receptor beta chain is a study of OX40 agonist ivuxolimab in advanced cancers. Study-level background: Of mixed ages from about 20 to 80 and averaging approximately 60 years, the group was approximately 80% male.

Profiling relied on immunoSEQ multiplex PCR, and the TCRdb table lists in-frame clones only, not all of them. Among about 76,000 clones listed, less than 90% were seen once. This CDR3 spans 14 amino acids. J gave up 11 bases and V 1 base, and 8 bases lay outside the gene matches. Germline V lookup: CDR1 SGHNT, CDR2 YENEEA. Autoimmune disease history or systemic immunosuppression led to patient exclusion. The source was CD4+ or CD8+ T cells sorted from blood, collected in a trial of the OX40 agonist ivuxolimab. This receptor was obtained from an adult with an advanced solid tumor such as melanoma, head and neck, liver or kidney cancer. The rearrangement uses TRBV11-3 and TRBJ2-5; 9 bases agree with TRBD1. CDR3 sequence reads: CASSLAGQGYEQYF. The CDR3 bases are TGTGCCAGCAGCTTAGCCGGACAGGGGTATGAGCAGTACTTC.